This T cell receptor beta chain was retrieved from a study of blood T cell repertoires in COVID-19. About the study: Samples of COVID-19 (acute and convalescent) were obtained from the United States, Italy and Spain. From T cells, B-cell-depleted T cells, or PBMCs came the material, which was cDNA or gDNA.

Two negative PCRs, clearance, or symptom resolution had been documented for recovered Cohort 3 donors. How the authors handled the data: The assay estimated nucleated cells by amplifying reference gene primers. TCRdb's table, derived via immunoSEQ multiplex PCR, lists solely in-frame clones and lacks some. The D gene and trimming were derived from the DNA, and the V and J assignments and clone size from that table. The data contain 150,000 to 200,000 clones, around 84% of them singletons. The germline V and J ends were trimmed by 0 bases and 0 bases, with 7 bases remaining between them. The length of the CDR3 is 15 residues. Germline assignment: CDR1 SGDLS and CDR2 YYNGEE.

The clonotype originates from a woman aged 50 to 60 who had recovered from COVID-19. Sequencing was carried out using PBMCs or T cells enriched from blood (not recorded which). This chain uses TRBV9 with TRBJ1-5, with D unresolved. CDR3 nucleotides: TGTGCCAGCAGCGTAGCGGGTGATAGCAATCAGCCCCAGCATTTT. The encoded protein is CASSVAGDSNQPQHF.